These 28 T cell receptor beta chains came from one sample sequenced in a study of persistence of HIV-infected CD4 T cells. Sequencing used immunoSEQ version 4 in survey mode. TCRdb's table, derived via immunoSEQ multiplex PCR, lists solely in-frame clones and lacks some. The table includes about 46,000 clones, around 90% detected once. Cells were stimulated nonspecifically with anti-CD3/anti-CD28 magnetic beads. Sorting selected CD4+ T cells upregulating both CD40 ligand and CD69. Their antigen targets remain unknown. The sequences come from CD4+ T cells sorted from PBMCs after roughly 18-hour stimulation, collected from a patient who received antiretroviral therapy. The receptors shown here come from an adult woman with HIV who was CMV-seropositive.

The chain joins TRBV11-3 to TRBJ2-2; tentative D call: TRBD1 (5 bases). V was cut by 3 bases and J by 1 base, with 6 bases left in between. The CDR3 runs to 14 residues. Germline V gene sequence: CDR1 SGHNT, CDR2 YENEEA. The CDR3 reads CASSFGQNTGELFF. In nucleotides, the CDR3 is TGTGCCAGCAGCTTCGGACAGAACACCGGGGAGCTGTTTTTT.

V is TRBV3-1 (or the pseudogene TRBV3-2) and J is TRBJ1-1; the D is unclear. Trimming stripped 0 bases from V and 4 bases from J, with 12 bases between. The CDR3 has 15 residues. CDR1 and CDR2 (germline): LGHDT, YNNKEL (reference sequence). The CDR3 reads CASSQERSRGTEAFF. The CDR3 coding sequence is TGTGCCAGCAGCCAAGAGCGGTCCCGGGGCACTGAAGCTTTCTTT.

V and J are TRBV7-3 and TRBJ1-1; D ambiguous. Germline V lookup: CDR1 SGHTA, CDR2 FQGTGA. The V and J ends lost 3 bases and 4 bases respectively, with 9 bases between them. This CDR3 is 13 amino acids long. The CDR3 DNA reads TGTGCCAGCAGCTTGCAGGAGGGCACTGAAGCTTTCTTT. Translation: CASSLQEGTEAFF.

The rearrangement uses TRBV18 and TRBJ1-5; D unclear. V shed 8 bases and J shed 2 bases, with 10 bases lying between them. This CDR3 is built from 13 residues. CDR1 is KGHSH and CDR2 is LQKENI in the germline V gene. The DNA of the CDR3 is TGTGCCAGCAGGGAAAACGGCAATCAGCCCCAGCATTTT. Protein product: CASRENGNQPQHF.

The gene calls are TRBV5-1 and TRBJ1-5; no firm D call. V was cut by 0 bases and J by 9 bases, with 10 bases left in between. The germline V gene encodes CDR1 SGHRS and CDR2 YFSETQ. The CDR3 loop spans 13 amino acids. The CDR3 DNA is TGCGCCAGCAGCTTGGAGGTTGAGAGGCCCCAGCATTTT. Its protein is CASSLEVERPQHF.

This chain uses TRBV6-2 or TRBV6-3 with TRBJ2-1; D is unclear. CDR1 is MNHEY and CDR2 is SVGEGT in the germline V gene. This CDR3 contains 12 residues. V was trimmed by 2 bases and J by 2 bases, leaving 1 base between them. The CDR3 sequence: CASSYTYNEQFF. The CDR3 coding sequence is TGTGCCAGCAGTTACACCTACAATGAGCAGTTCTTC.

The genes are TRBV27 and TRBJ2-7, with a weak D call TRBD2 (5 bases). Germline CDR1 MNHEY, CDR2 SMNVEV (reference sequence). V shed 6 bases and J shed 2 bases, with 17 bases lying between them. The CDR3 consists of 15 residues. CDR3 region: CASSPGGGPAYEQYF. The DNA for the CDR3 is TGTGCCAGCAGCCCCGGAGGCGGTCCAGCCTACGAGCAGTACTTC.

This chain links TRBV5-1 with TRBJ2-1, with a weak D call TRBD1 (6 bases). This CDR3 is 14 amino acids long. Between the trimmed V and J ends, which lost 4 bases and 11 bases, there was a span of 19 bases. Looked up from germline, CDR1 is SGHRS and CDR2 is YFSETQ. CDR3 amino acids: CASSATQGPPKQFF. The CDR3 nucleotides read TGCGCCAGCAGCGCCACCCAGGGGCCCCCCAAGCAGTTCTTC.

The rearrangement uses TRBV7-2 and TRBJ1-5; D not certain. Germline CDR1 and CDR2: SGHTA and FQGNSA. CDR3 length equals 18 residues. V was clipped by 5 bases and J by 0 bases, with 20 bases between them. As DNA, the CDR3 is TGTGCCAGCAGCCTCCACGGGCTTCTGAGGGATAGCAATCAGCCCCAGCATTTT. Its translation: CASSLHGLLRDSNQPQHF.

The gene calls are TRBV13 and TRBJ1-3, with TRBD1 as a possible D gene (5 bases). V was clipped by 0 bases and J by 0 bases, with 12 bases between them. Per the germline V gene, CDR1 is PRHDT and CDR2 is FYEKMQ (reference sequence). The CDR3 covers 17 residues. The CDR3 region is CASSLGGGVGSGNTIYF. CDR3 sequence (DNA): TGTGCCAGCAGCTTAGGCGGGGGAGTAGGCTCTGGAAACACCATATATTTT.

The J gene is TRBJ1-5, the V gene TRBV2; weak D call: TRBD1 (6 bases). The V end lost 7 bases, the J end lost 4 bases, and 17 bases lay between the germline ends. CDR1 is SNHLY and CDR2 is FYNNEI in the germline V gene. There are 15 residues in the CDR3. CDR3 sequence reads: CASTARDKGNQPQHF. The CDR3 coding sequence is TGTGCCAGCACCGCCAGGGACAAAGGGAATCAGCCCCAGCATTTT.

V is TRBV19 and J is TRBJ1-5; D gene uncertain. CDR3 length: 17 residues. The ends were cut back, 1 base at V and 0 bases at J, with 13 bases in the middle. Germline CDR1 is LNHDA and CDR2 is SQIVND (reference sequence). The CDR3 loop is CASSIALTTVSNQPQHF. The DNA for the CDR3 is TGTGCCAGTAGTATAGCCCTGACAACAGTTAGCAATCAGCCCCAGCATTTT.

The V gene is TRBV19, the J gene TRBJ2-5; 7 nucleotides line up with TRBD2. Germline V gene data show CDR1 as LNHDA and CDR2 as SQIVND (reference sequence). The CDR3 totals 15 residues. The V segment lost 7 bases and the J segment 2 bases; nucleotides outside the gene matches: 10. Here the CDR3 DNA reads TGTGCCAGTACCCAGACTAGCATTCGGCAAGAGACCCAGTACTTC. Amino acids: CASTQTSIRQETQYF.

V and J are TRBV19 and TRBJ1-1; D perhaps matches TRBD1 (6 bases). V was cut by 3 bases and J by 5 bases, with 19 bases left in between. From germline, CDR1 is LNHDA and CDR2 SQIVND (reference sequence). This CDR3 spans 16 amino acids. The CDR3 loop reads CASSIRGRIGGTEAFF. CDR3 in DNA: TGTGCCAGTAGTATCCGGGGTCGAATAGGGGGAACTGAAGCTTTCTTT.

J is TRBJ2-5 and V is TRBV7-2, with unresolved D. The CDR3 spans 14 residues. The germline CDR1 and CDR2 sequences are SGHTA and FQGNSA. V lost 0 bases and J 5 bases, leaving 10 bases between the germline ends. The chain's CDR3 is CASSLAQTAETQYF. The DNA for the CDR3 is TGTGCCAGCAGCTTAGCTCAGACCGCGGAGACCCAGTACTTC.

The chain carries TRBV2 and TRBJ1-5; 9 nucleotides line up with TRBD1. Germline V gene data show CDR1 as SNHLY and CDR2 as FYNNEI. The V segment lost 7 bases and the J segment 2 bases; nucleotides outside the gene matches: 3. The CDR3 consists of 14 residues. DNA of the CDR3: TGTGCCAGCACCAGGACAGGGGGCAATCAGCCCCAGCATTTT. Its translation: CASTRTGGNQPQHF.

The CDR3 protein is CASSQPARDSTQYF. In DNA, the CDR3 is TGTGCCAGCAGCCAGCCCGCCCGCGACTCGACGCAGTATTTT. The chain joins TRBV3-1 (or the pseudogene TRBV3-2) to TRBJ2-3; no firm D call. The CDR3 loop spans 14 amino acids. The V end was cut by 3 bases, the J end by 9 bases, with 16 bases between. Germline V gives CDR1 LGHDT, CDR2 YNNKEL (reference sequence).

This clone was picked up one time. The genes are TRBV28 and TRBJ2-5; D is uncertain. The germline V gene encodes CDR1 MDHEN and CDR2 SYDVKM. CDR3 size: 14 residues. The V and J ends lost 2 bases and 3 bases respectively, with 10 bases between them. This CDR3 reads CASSLGNGEETQYF. DNA of the CDR3: TGTGCCAGCAGTTTAGGGAACGGTGAAGAGACCCAGTACTTC.

This clone appeared a single time. The rearrangement uses TRBV18 and TRBJ2-5; the D gene is possibly TRBD2 (5 bases). V shed 4 bases and J shed 2 bases, with 5 bases lying between them. The V gene's germline CDR1 is KGHSH and CDR2 LQKENI. This CDR3 comprises 12 residues. CDR3 in DNA: TGTGCCAGCTCACGGAGGCAAGAGACCCAGTACTTC. Translated: CASSRRQETQYF. Together with reference TRBV18 and TRBJ2-5, the CDR3 gives the full variable domain: NAGVMQNPRHLVRRRGQEARLRCSPMKGHSHVYWYRQLPEEGLKFMVYLQKENIIDESGMPKERFSAEFPKEGPSILRIQQVVRGDSAAYFCASSRRQETQYFGPGTRLLVL.

The chain couples TRBV5-1 to TRBJ1-1, with TRBD1 as a possible D gene (5 bases). The V gene's germline CDR1 is SGHRS and CDR2 YFSETQ. This CDR3 has 16 amino acids. Trimming left V 2 bases short and J 1 base short, with 15 bases between. The CDR3 region has the DNA TGCGCCAGCAGCTTCGGAGGGACGGCTACGAACACTGAAGCTTTCTTT. This encodes CASSFGGTATNTEAFF.

The chain employs TRBV18 and TRBJ1-6; 7 nucleotides align to TRBD1. J gave up 9 bases and V 3 bases, and 5 bases lay outside the gene matches. The CDR3 runs 14 residues. CDR1 and CDR2 from the germline V gene are KGHSH and LQKENI. CDR3: CASSPTGEGSPLHF. In DNA, the CDR3 is TGTGCCAGCTCACCCACAGGGGAGGGTTCACCCCTCCACTTT.

The chain uses TRBV10-3 and TRBJ2-3, with 7 bases fitting TRBD1. CDR1 ENHRY and CDR2 SYGVKD come from the germline V gene. The CDR3 loop spans 14 amino acids. The J segment lost 4 bases and the V segment lost 8 bases, leaving 9 bases of the junction unmatched. This chain's CDR3 is CAISDRVLADTQYF. The CDR3, as DNA: TGTGCCATCTCAGACAGGGTTTTAGCAGATACGCAGTATTTT.

The chain combines TRBV30 with TRBJ2-1, with TRBD1 as a possible D gene (5 bases). Germline lookup yields CDR1 GTSNPN and CDR2 SVGIG (reference sequence). This CDR3 region has 15 residues. The V end lost 3 bases, the J end lost 12 bases, and 24 bases lay between the germline ends. CDR3 sequence reads: CAWSGFWQGKDGQFF. CDR3 coding DNA: TGTGCCTGGAGCGGGTTTTGGCAGGGAAAGGATGGGCAGTTCTTC.

The gene calls are TRBV30 and TRBJ2-5; D is perhaps TRBD2 (5 bases). V was pared by 5 bases and J by 2 bases, with 9 bases between. The CDR3 totals 12 residues. CDR1 GTSNPN and CDR2 SVGIG come from the germline V gene (reference sequence). In DNA, the CDR3 is TGTGCCTGGGCCGGGGTACAAGAGACCCAGTACTTC. Its translation: CAWAGVQETQYF.

In this sample, this clone turned up once. The chain carries TRBV5-1 and TRBJ2-4; unclear D gene. Trimming shortened V by 1 base and J by 0 bases, and 14 bases separated the two germline ends. The germline CDR1 and CDR2 sequences are SGHRS and YFSETQ. The length of the CDR3 is 17 residues. In DNA form, the CDR3 reads TGCGCCAGCAGCTTGTTCCCCGGTTCCTTAGCCAAAAACATTCAGTACTTC. Translating it yields CASSLFPGSLAKNIQYF. Drawing the rest from reference TRBV5-1 and TRBJ2-4, the complete variable domain is KAGVTQTPRYLIKTRGQQVTLSCSPISGHRSVSWYQQTPGQGLQFLFEYFSETQRNKGNFPGRFSGRQFSNSRSEMNVSTLELGDSALYLCASSLFPGSLAKNIQYFGAGTRLSVL.

In this sample, this clone turned up once. V usage is TRBV10-2 and J usage is TRBJ2-7, with TRBD2 identical over 10 bases. J was trimmed by 3 bases and V by 5 bases; bases with no gene match: 4. From germline, CDR1 is WSHSY and CDR2 SAAADI. CDR3 length: 14 amino acids. CDR3 DNA sequence: TGCGCCAGCAGTTGGACTAGCGGAAACTACGAGCAGTACTTC. Amino acids: CASSWTSGNYEQYF.

This chain links TRBV28 with TRBJ1-6, with 7 positions matching TRBD1. V lost 3 bases and J lost 7; bases outside the gene matches: 9. Germline CDR1 and CDR2: MDHEN and SYDVKM. CDR3 length equals 16 residues. This CDR3 is CASSFWEGARNSPLHF. CDR3 DNA: TGTGCCAGCAGTTTTTGGGAGGGGGCTAGAAATTCACCCCTCCACTTT.

V gene TRBV9 combines with J gene TRBJ1-1; the D gene is possibly TRBD1 (5 bases). The V end lost 0 bases, the J end lost 1 base, and 10 bases lay between the germline ends. This CDR3 is 15 amino acids long. Germline lookup yields CDR1 SGDLS and CDR2 YYNGEE. The CDR3 spells CASSVGSGPNTEAFF. CDR3 nucleotide sequence: TGTGCCAGCAGCGTAGGATCAGGGCCGAACACTGAAGCTTTCTTT. The variable domain in full, completed from reference TRBV9 and TRBJ1-1, reads DSGVTQTPKHLITATGQRVTLRCSPRSGDLSVYWYQQSLDQGLQFLIQYYNGEERAKGNILERFSAQQFPDLHSELNLSSLELGDSALYFCASSVGSGPNTEAFFGQGTRLTVV.